This entry concerns a single T cell receptor (beta chain). This specimen comes from a study of blood T cell repertoires in COVID-19. Study summary: Italy, Spain and the United States were the sources of the convalescent and acute COVID-19 samples. Nucleic acid was either cDNA or gDNA, and it came from T cells, B-cell-depleted T cells, or PBMCs.

The trim removed 2 bases at V and 1 base at J, leaving 6 bases unmatched. The CDR3 totals 16 residues. Looked up from germline, CDR1 is MNHEY and CDR2 is SVGEGT. Per the original methods: Nucleated cell number was recorded as an estimate derived from reference gene primer amplification. Only in-frame clones appear in the TCRdb table, and some are missing; sequencing was by immunoSEQ multiplex PCR. The D gene and trimming were derived from the DNA, and the V and J assignments and clone size from that table. This table holds about 280,000 clones, approximately 85% found once. Sequencing used peripheral blood. The clonotype comes from a man aged 50 to 60 with active or convalescent COVID-19. The chain employs TRBV6-2 or TRBV6-3 and TRBJ2-7; 9 positions agree with TRBD1. CDR3 DNA sequence: TGTGCCAGCAGTTACGCAGCCGGGACAGGGTCCTACGAGCAGTACTTC. It encodes CASSYAAGTGSYEQYF.